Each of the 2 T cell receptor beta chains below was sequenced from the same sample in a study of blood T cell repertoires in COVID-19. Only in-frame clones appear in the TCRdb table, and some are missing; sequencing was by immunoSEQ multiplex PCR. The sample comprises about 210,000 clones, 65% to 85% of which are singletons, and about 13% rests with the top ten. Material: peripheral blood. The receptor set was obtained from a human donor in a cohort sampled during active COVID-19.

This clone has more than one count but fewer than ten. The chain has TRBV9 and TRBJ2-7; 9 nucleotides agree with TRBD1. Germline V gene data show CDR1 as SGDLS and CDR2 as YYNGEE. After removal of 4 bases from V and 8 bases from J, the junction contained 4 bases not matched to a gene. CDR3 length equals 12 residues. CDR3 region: CASSFGTGQQYF. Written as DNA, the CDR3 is TGTGCCAGCAGCTTCGGGACAGGGCAGCAGTACTTC.

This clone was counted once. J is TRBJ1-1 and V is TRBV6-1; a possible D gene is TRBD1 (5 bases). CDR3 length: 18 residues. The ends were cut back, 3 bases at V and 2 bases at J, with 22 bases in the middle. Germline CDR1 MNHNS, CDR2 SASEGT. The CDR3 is CASSDQFLAGNSNTEAFF. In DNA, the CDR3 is TGTGCCAGCAGTGACCAATTTCTCGCAGGGAACTCAAACACTGAAGCTTTCTTT.